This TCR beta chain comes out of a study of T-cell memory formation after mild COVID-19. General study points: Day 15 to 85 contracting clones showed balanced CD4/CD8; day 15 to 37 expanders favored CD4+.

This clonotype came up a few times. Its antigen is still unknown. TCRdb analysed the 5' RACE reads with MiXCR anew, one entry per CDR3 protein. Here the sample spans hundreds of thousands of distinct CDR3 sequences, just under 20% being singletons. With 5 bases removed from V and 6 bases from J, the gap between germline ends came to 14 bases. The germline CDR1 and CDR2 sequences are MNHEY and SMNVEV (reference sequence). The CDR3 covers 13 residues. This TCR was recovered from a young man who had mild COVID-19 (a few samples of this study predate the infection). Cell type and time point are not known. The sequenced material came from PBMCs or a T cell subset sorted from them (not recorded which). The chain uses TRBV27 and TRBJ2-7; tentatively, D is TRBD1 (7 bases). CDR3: CASSRRGPGEQYF. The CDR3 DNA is TGTGCCAGCAGTCGGAGGGGGCCGGGCGAGCAGTACTTC.